Each of the 10 T cell receptor beta chains below was sequenced from the same sample in a study of CD8 T cells in ankylosing spondylitis. TCRdb ran MiXCR on the 5' RACE reads and lists one entry per CDR3 protein. The sample records about 240,000 distinct CDR3 sequences, around a tenth being singletons. Sequenced material: blood, either unsorted or a sorted T cell fraction (not recorded which). The receptors derive from a male donor with ankylosing spondylitis or in good health (not recorded which).

This clonotype has more than one count but fewer than ten. The V and J genes are TRBV19 and TRBJ1-1; no reliable D call. V gave up 5 bases and J gave up 1 base, with 11 bases separating them. Looked up from germline, CDR1 is LNHDA and CDR2 is SQIVND (reference sequence). The length of the CDR3 is 14 residues. The CDR3, as DNA: TGTGCCAGTAGTTTCCGGCAGGCGAACACTGAAGCTTTCTTT. Amino acids: CASSFRQANTEAFF.

This clonotype has ten or more counts. This chain links TRBV10-3 with TRBJ2-5, with 8 nucleotides matching TRBD2. Per the germline V gene, CDR1 is ENHRY and CDR2 is SYGVKD. V shed 0 bases, J shed 3 bases, and the junction held 0 bases outside the gene matches. The CDR3 has 14 residues. The CDR3 DNA reads as TGTGCCATCAGTGAGTCTAGCGGGGAAGAGACCCAGTACTTC. It is translated as CAISESSGEETQYF.

In this sample, this clonotype turned up once. A much more abundant neighbour one base away suggests this may be a read error. The chain couples TRBV27 to TRBJ1-2; 10 nucleotides agree with TRBD1. The ends lost 5 bases at V and 10 bases at J; junction bases unmatched: 13. Germline lookup yields CDR1 MNHEY and CDR2 SMNVEV (reference sequence). This CDR3 has 15 residues. CDR3 sequence: CASSLLMGQGSAYTF. The CDR3 nucleotides are TGTGCCAGCAGTCTTCTAATGGGACAGGGGTCAGCCTACACCTTC.

Ten or more counts support this clonotype. The chain uses TRBV5-1 and TRBJ1-1, with TRBD1 as a possible D gene (5 bases). The V and J ends lost 6 bases and 5 bases respectively, with 14 bases between them. The CDR3 spans 13 residues. CDR1 is SGHRS and CDR2 is YFSETQ in the germline V gene. The DNA for the CDR3 is TGCGCCAGCAACGGGGGGATTGGGACTGAAGCTTTCTTT. Protein sequence: CASNGGIGTEAFF.

The J gene is TRBJ1-2, the V gene TRBV9, with 7 bases matching TRBD1. Germline values: CDR1 SGDLS, CDR2 YYNGEE. This CDR3 contains 13 residues. J lost 4 bases, V lost 1 base, and 1 base had no gene match. CDR3 residues: CASSVSGGYGYTF. The CDR3 coding sequence is TGTGCCAGCAGCGTATCAGGGGGCTATGGCTACACCTTC.

The CDR3 DNA reads as TGTGCCAGCAGCCACCACCGGTCTAGCGAATTCACCGGGGAGCTGTTTTTT. This sequence encodes CASSHHRSSEFTGELFF. V usage is TRBV3-1 and J usage is TRBJ2-2; weak D call: TRBD2 (6 bases). The germline CDR1 and CDR2 sequences are LGHDT and YNNKEL (reference sequence). The CDR3 has 17 residues. The V and J ends lost 3 bases and 4 bases respectively, with 18 bases between them.

A few counts support this clonotype. The gene calls are TRBV2 and TRBJ1-1, with TRBD1 as a possible D gene (6 bases). Trimming cost V 3 bases and J 4 bases, with 12 bases left between them. Germline V CDR1 and CDR2: SNHLY, FYNNEI. This CDR3 has 14 amino acids. Here the CDR3 DNA reads TGTGCCAGCAGTGATCACGGCAGGGGCACTGAAGCTTTCTTT. Translating it yields CASSDHGRGTEAFF.

There are many counts of this clonotype. CDR3 protein: CASGDYWGANVLTF. As DNA, the CDR3 is TGTGCCAGCGGCGATTATTGGGGGGCCAACGTCCTGACTTTC. The chain is built from TRBV6-1 and TRBJ2-6; D not certain. V lost 8 bases and J 4 bases, leaving 12 bases between the germline ends. This CDR3 has 14 amino acids. Germline CDR1 and CDR2: MNHNS and SASEGT.

This clonotype was seen repeatedly, ten times or more. The chain has TRBV20-1 and TRBJ2-5, with TRBD2 identical over 15 bases. The germline gives CDR1 DFQATT, CDR2 SNEGSKA (reference sequence). The CDR3 extends over 16 amino acids. The V segment lost 5 bases and the J segment 0 bases; nucleotides outside the gene matches: 4. The DNA for the CDR3 is TGCAGTGCTGGAGGACTAGCGGGAGGGAACCAAGAGACCCAGTACTTC. As protein: CSAGGLAGGNQETQYF.

This clonotype was counted many times. V and J are TRBV6-1 and TRBJ2-5; unclear D gene. Between the trimmed V and J ends, which lost 7 bases and 1 base, there was a span of 10 bases. Germline-derived CDR1 and CDR2 are MNHNS and SASEGT. The CDR3 extends over 13 amino acids. The CDR3 region is CASTRVPQETQYF. The CDR3 DNA is TGTGCCAGCACTCGGGTACCCCAAGAGACCCAGTACTTC.